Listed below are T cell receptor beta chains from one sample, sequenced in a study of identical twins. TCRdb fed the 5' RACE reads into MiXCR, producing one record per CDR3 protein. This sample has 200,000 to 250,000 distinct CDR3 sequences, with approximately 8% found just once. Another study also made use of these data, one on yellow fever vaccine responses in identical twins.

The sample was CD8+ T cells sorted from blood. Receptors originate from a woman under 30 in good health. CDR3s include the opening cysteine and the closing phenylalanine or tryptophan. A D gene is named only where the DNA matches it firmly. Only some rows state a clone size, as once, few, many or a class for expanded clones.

CDR3nt: TGTGCCAGCAGTTTAGATCAGCGGGAGGAGCAGTTCTTC
CDR3aa: CASSLDQREEQFF
j_gene: TRBJ2-1
d_gene: TRBD2
abundance: NA
v_gene: TRBV12-3/TRBV12-4

CDR3nt: TGCAGCGTTGAAAAGGTTTCTAGTGAAAAACTGTTTTTT
CDR3aa: CSVEKVSSEKLFF
j_gene: TRBJ1-4
d_gene: NA
abundance: many
v_gene: TRBV29-1

CDR3nt: TGTGCCAGTAGTATACAAGCGGGTGGGGCGGATGAGCAGTTCTTC
CDR3aa: CASSIQAGGADEQFF
j_gene: TRBJ2-1
d_gene: NA
abundance: NA
v_gene: TRBV19

CDR3nt: TGTGCCAGCAGTGCGGACAGCCTCGGCGAGCAGTACTTC
CDR3aa: CASSADSLGEQYF
j_gene: TRBJ2-7
d_gene: NA
abundance: many
v_gene: TRBV12-3/TRBV12-4

CDR3nt: TGTGCCAGTAGTATTTATGAGGGACAGGGGTACAATGAGCAGTTCTTC
CDR3aa: CASSIYEGQGYNEQFF
j_gene: TRBJ2-1
d_gene: TRBD1
abundance: NA
v_gene: TRBV19

CDR3nt: TGCAGTGCTAGAGCGGGGACAGCCAAAAACATTCAGTACTTC
CDR3aa: CSARAGTAKNIQYF
j_gene: TRBJ2-4
d_gene: NA
abundance: many
v_gene: TRBV20-1

CDR3nt: TGTGCCAGCAGTGAAGTAAGAGGTGAGCAGTTCTTC
CDR3aa: CASSEVRGEQFF
j_gene: TRBJ2-1
d_gene: NA
abundance: few
v_gene: TRBV2

CDR3nt: TGTGCCAGCAGCCCAACTACAGGGGGCACGGAGACCCAGTACTTC
CDR3aa: CASSPTTGGTETQYF
j_gene: TRBJ2-5
d_gene: TRBD1
abundance: many
v_gene: TRBV12-3/TRBV12-4

CDR3nt: TGTGCCAGCAGCTTGGACCTGGCCTCAGGGGCTGAAGCTTTCTTT
CDR3aa: CASSLDLASGAEAFF
j_gene: TRBJ1-1
d_gene: NA
abundance: many
v_gene: TRBV5-5

CDR3nt: TGTGCCAGCAGTTTATATGCGGGAGGGACAGATACGCAGTATTTT
CDR3aa: CASSLYAGGTDTQYF
j_gene: TRBJ2-3
d_gene: TRBD2
abundance: NA
v_gene: TRBV28

CDR3nt: TGTGCCAGCAGTGTCCAACTAGCGCAGTTCTTC
CDR3aa: CASSVQLAQFF
j_gene: TRBJ2-1
d_gene: NA
abundance: many
v_gene: TRBV6-1

CDR3nt: TGTGCCAGCAGTTGGACAGGGGGATTAACAGATACGCAGTATTTT
CDR3aa: CASSWTGGLTDTQYF
j_gene: TRBJ2-3
d_gene: TRBD1
abundance: many
v_gene: TRBV28

CDR3nt: TGTGCCAGCAGCCCCGGACTAGCGGCTGTCGAGCAGTACTTC
CDR3aa: CASSPGLAAVEQYF
j_gene: TRBJ2-7
d_gene: TRBD2
abundance: NA
v_gene: TRBV3-1

CDR3nt: TGCGCCAGCAGCCACCCACAGGGGGCCACCGGGGAGCTGTTTTTT
CDR3aa: CASSHPQGATGELFF
j_gene: TRBJ2-2
d_gene: TRBD1
abundance: many
v_gene: TRBV4-1

CDR3nt: TGCGCCAGCAGCACGTCTCGACCGGAGCAGTTCTTC
CDR3aa: CASSTSRPEQFF
j_gene: TRBJ2-1
d_gene: NA
abundance: few
v_gene: TRBV5-1

CDR3nt: TGTGCCAGCAGTTTATCGTTCGGGGTTTGGGGGGCGCGCTCCTACAATGAGCAGTTCTTC
CDR3aa: CASSLSFGVWGARSYNEQFF
j_gene: TRBJ2-1
d_gene: NA
abundance: NA
v_gene: TRBV27

CDR3nt: TGTGCCAGCAGCTCCGCGGGCGGTAATGGTGAAGCTTTCTTT
CDR3aa: CASSSAGGNGEAFF
j_gene: TRBJ1-1
d_gene: NA
abundance: NA
v_gene: TRBV7-6

CDR3nt: TGTGCCAGCAGCTTGGCACCAGGACTAGCGGGAAATGAGCAGTTCTTC
CDR3aa: CASSLAPGLAGNEQFF
j_gene: TRBJ2-1
d_gene: TRBD2
abundance: NA
v_gene: TRBV5-6

CDR3nt: TGTGCCACCAGCACCCTAACCCCCGGGACGGATGATCAAGAGACCCAGTACTTC
CDR3aa: CATSTLTPGTDDQETQYF
j_gene: TRBJ2-5
d_gene: NA
abundance: NA
v_gene: TRBV15

CDR3nt: TGCGCCAGCAGCCAAGATCGCGGAGACAATGAGCAGTTCTTC
CDR3aa: CASSQDRGDNEQFF
j_gene: TRBJ2-1
d_gene: NA
abundance: few
v_gene: TRBV4-1

CDR3nt: TGCGCCAGCAGCCGACCCGGGGACTACAATGAGCAGTTCTTC
CDR3aa: CASSRPGDYNEQFF
j_gene: TRBJ2-1
d_gene: NA
abundance: NA
v_gene: TRBV4-1

CDR3nt: TGTGCCAGCAGTTACCTACAGATTCAAGAGACCCAGTACTTC
CDR3aa: CASSYLQIQETQYF
j_gene: TRBJ2-5
d_gene: NA
abundance: many
v_gene: TRBV6-5

CDR3nt: TGTGCCAGCAGTTCACAACCGGGGGGACAGGGGGCCAAGACCCAGTACTTC
CDR3aa: CASSSQPGGQGAKTQYF
j_gene: TRBJ2-5
d_gene: TRBD1
abundance: few
v_gene: TRBV12-3/TRBV12-4

CDR3nt: TGTGCCAGCAGCTTCGGGTGGGGGGATACGCAGTATTTT
CDR3aa: CASSFGWGDTQYF
j_gene: TRBJ2-3
d_gene: NA
abundance: few
v_gene: TRBV5-4

CDR3nt: TGTGCCAGCAGTTTATCATCCGACGGGGGGCACTCCTACAATGAGCAGTTCTTC
CDR3aa: CASSLSSDGGHSYNEQFF
j_gene: TRBJ2-1
d_gene: NA
abundance: many
v_gene: TRBV28

CDR3nt: TGCAGCGCCGAATGGGGACAAGAGACCCAGTACTTC
CDR3aa: CSAEWGQETQYF
j_gene: TRBJ2-5
d_gene: NA
abundance: many
v_gene: TRBV29-1

CDR3nt: TGCGCCAGCAGCCAAAGGCGGACAGGGGACGATGAGCAGTTCTTC
CDR3aa: CASSQRRTGDDEQFF
j_gene: TRBJ2-1
d_gene: TRBD1
abundance: NA
v_gene: TRBV4-1

CDR3nt: TGTGCCAGCGGGTTTGGAGAAGAGACCCAGTACTTC
CDR3aa: CASGFGEETQYF
j_gene: TRBJ2-5
d_gene: NA
abundance: NA
v_gene: TRBV27

CDR3nt: TGCGCCAGCAGCTGGACAGGGGTGGACTATGGCTACACCTTC
CDR3aa: CASSWTGVDYGYTF
j_gene: TRBJ1-2
d_gene: TRBD1
abundance: NA
v_gene: TRBV5-1

CDR3nt: TGCGCCAGCAGCCGTGGGGAATCTGGAAACACCATATATTTT
CDR3aa: CASSRGESGNTIYF
j_gene: TRBJ1-3
d_gene: NA
abundance: many
v_gene: TRBV4-1

CDR3nt: TGCGCCAGCAGAGGGACACCCCAAGGAGGGGAGAGCTCCTACAATGAGCAGTTCTTC
CDR3aa: CASRGTPQGGESSYNEQFF
j_gene: TRBJ2-1
d_gene: NA
abundance: many
v_gene: TRBV5-1

CDR3nt: TGTGCCAGCAGCCCACGGGAGACCCAGTACTTC
CDR3aa: CASSPRETQYF
j_gene: TRBJ2-5
d_gene: NA
abundance: many
v_gene: TRBV28

CDR3nt: TGTGCCAGCAGCAATGGAGGGGCAGATACGCAGTATTTT
CDR3aa: CASSNGGADTQYF
j_gene: TRBJ2-3
d_gene: NA
abundance: NA
v_gene: TRBV5-4

CDR3nt: TGCGCCAGCAGCCAACGGGATACAGGGGGGCCTTTAACCGGGGAGCTGTTTTTT
CDR3aa: CASSQRDTGGPLTGELFF
j_gene: TRBJ2-2
d_gene: TRBD1
abundance: few
v_gene: TRBV4-1

CDR3nt: TGTGCCAGCAGTGAACTGAATTGGGACAGAGGGGTTACCGGGGAGCTGTTTTTT
CDR3aa: CASSELNWDRGVTGELFF
j_gene: TRBJ2-2
d_gene: TRBD1
abundance: few
v_gene: TRBV2

CDR3nt: TGTGCCAGCAGCCAAGAGGGGACTAGCAGAAACTACGAGCAGTACTTC
CDR3aa: CASSQEGTSRNYEQYF
j_gene: TRBJ2-7
d_gene: TRBD2
abundance: few
v_gene: TRBV3-1

CDR3nt: TGTGCCACCAGTGATTTGACCCCCGAGAGCCCAGATACGCAGTATTTT
CDR3aa: CATSDLTPESPDTQYF
j_gene: TRBJ2-3
d_gene: NA
abundance: NA
v_gene: TRBV24-1

CDR3nt: TGTGCCAGCGGGGGGAACGGAGACACAGATACGCAGTATTTT
CDR3aa: CASGGNGDTDTQYF
j_gene: TRBJ2-3
d_gene: NA
abundance: few
v_gene: TRBV9

CDR3nt: TGTGCCAGCAGCTTAGGCGGCAGGGCGTTCCTCAACTATGGCTACACCTTC
CDR3aa: CASSLGGRAFLNYGYTF
j_gene: TRBJ1-2
d_gene: NA
abundance: few
v_gene: TRBV7-8

CDR3nt: TGTGCCAGCAGCCCGGCGGGAGAGGGGGGCAATGAGCAGTTCTTC
CDR3aa: CASSPAGEGGNEQFF
j_gene: TRBJ2-1
d_gene: NA
abundance: few
v_gene: TRBV7-3

CDR3nt: TGTGCCAGTAGTATACTGGGCAGGGCCAAAAACATTCAGTACTTC
CDR3aa: CASSILGRAKNIQYF
j_gene: TRBJ2-4
d_gene: NA
abundance: NA
v_gene: TRBV19

CDR3nt: TGCGCCAGCAGCCAAGTAGGACAGTTCAGCGATGAGCAGTTCTTC
CDR3aa: CASSQVGQFSDEQFF
j_gene: TRBJ2-1
d_gene: NA
abundance: few
v_gene: TRBV4-1

CDR3nt: TGTGCCAGCAAGCGGAGGGGAAAAGGCGAGCAGTACTTC
CDR3aa: CASKRRGKGEQYF
j_gene: TRBJ2-7
d_gene: NA
abundance: many
v_gene: TRBV28